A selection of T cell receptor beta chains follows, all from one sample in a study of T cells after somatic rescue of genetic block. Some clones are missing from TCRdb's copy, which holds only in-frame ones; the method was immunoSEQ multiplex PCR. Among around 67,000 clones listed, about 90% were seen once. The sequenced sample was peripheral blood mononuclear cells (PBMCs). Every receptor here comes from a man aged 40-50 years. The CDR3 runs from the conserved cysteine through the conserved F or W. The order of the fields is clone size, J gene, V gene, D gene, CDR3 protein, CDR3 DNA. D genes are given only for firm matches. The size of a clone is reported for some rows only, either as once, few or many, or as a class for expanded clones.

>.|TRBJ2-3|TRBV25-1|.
CASSEYVDGADTQYF
TGTGCCAGCAGTGAATATGTCGACGGGGCAGATACGCAGTATTTT
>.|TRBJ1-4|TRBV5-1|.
CASSQDSSNEKLFF
TGCGCCAGCAGCCAGGACAGTTCTAATGAAAAACTGTTTTTT
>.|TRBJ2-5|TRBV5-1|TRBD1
CASSLDVTGMSETQYF
TGCGCCAGCAGCTTGGACGTGACAGGGATGTCGGAGACCCAGTACTTC
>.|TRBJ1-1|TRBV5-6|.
CASSLGQDLTEAFF
TGTGCCAGCAGCTTGGGGCAGGACCTCACTGAAGCTTTCTTT
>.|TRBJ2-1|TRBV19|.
CASSLTRPNEQFF
TGTGCCAGTAGTCTGACTAGGCCTAATGAGCAGTTCTTC
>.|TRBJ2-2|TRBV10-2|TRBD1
CASGEQGYTGELFF
TGCGCCAGCGGGGAACAGGGGTACACCGGGGAGCTGTTTTTT
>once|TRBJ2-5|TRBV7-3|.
CASSLTGRNPQETQYF
TGTGCCAGCAGCCTTACAGGGCGAAACCCTCAAGAGACCCAGTACTTC
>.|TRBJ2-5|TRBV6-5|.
CASILPKETQYF
TGTGCCAGCATACTACCTAAAGAGACCCAGTACTTC
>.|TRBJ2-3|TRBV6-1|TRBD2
CASSETSGGADTQYF
TGTGCCAGCAGTGAGACTAGCGGGGGGGCAGATACGCAGTATTTT
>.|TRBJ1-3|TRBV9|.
CASSVAPAYAGNTIYF
TGTGCCAGCAGCGTAGCCCCTGCTTATGCCGGAAACACCATATATTTT
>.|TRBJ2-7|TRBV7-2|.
CASSLDGRTYEQYF
TGTGCCAGCAGCTTAGACGGACGAACCTACGAGCAGTACTTC
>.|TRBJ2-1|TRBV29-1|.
CSVGGEQFF
TGCAGCGTTGGTGGTGAGCAGTTCTTC
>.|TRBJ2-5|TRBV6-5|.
CASSLGPGPETQYF
TGTGCCAGCAGTCTAGGACCCGGACCAGAGACCCAGTACTTC
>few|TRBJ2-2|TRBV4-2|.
CASSQEWTASGGELFF
TGTGCCAGCAGCCAAGAGTGGACGGCCTCCGGCGGGGAGCTGTTTTTT
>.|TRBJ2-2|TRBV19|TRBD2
CASSIVQAGAGELFF
TGTGCCAGTAGTATCGTACAGGCGGGGGCCGGGGAGCTGTTTTTT
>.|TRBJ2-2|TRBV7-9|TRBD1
CASSLDAWDRKTGELFF
TGTGCCAGCAGCTTAGACGCGTGGGACAGAAAAACCGGGGAGCTGTTTTTT
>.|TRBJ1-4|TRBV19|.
CASSMGRRAGTNEKLFF
TGTGCCAGTAGTATGGGTCGGAGGGCAGGAACCAATGAAAAACTGTTTTTT
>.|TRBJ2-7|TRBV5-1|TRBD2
CASSSRTSGYEQYF
TGCGCCAGCAGCTCACGGACTAGCGGCTACGAGCAGTACTTC
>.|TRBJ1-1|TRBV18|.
CASSPPAPRTEAFF
TGTGCCAGCTCACCACCGGCCCCGCGGACTGAAGCTTTCTTT
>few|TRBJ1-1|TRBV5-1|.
CASSFEGATEAFF
TGCGCCAGCAGCTTCGAGGGTGCCACTGAAGCTTTCTTT
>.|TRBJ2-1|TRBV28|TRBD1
CASRVGDRSNEQFF
TGTGCCAGCAGGGTAGGGGACAGATCCAATGAGCAGTTCTTC
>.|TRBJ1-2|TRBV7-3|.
CASSSSSVGLGYTF
TGTGCCAGCAGCTCGTCATCGGTGGGGCTCGGCTACACCTTC
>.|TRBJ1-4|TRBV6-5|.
CASSNSGATNEKLFF
TGTGCCAGCAGTAATTCAGGGGCAACTAATGAAAAACTGTTTTTT
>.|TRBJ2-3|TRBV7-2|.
CASGRLPPGAGDTQYF
TGTGCCAGCGGACGGCTCCCTCCCGGGGCCGGAGATACGCAGTATTTT
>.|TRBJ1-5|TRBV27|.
CASSLGGYSNQPQHF
TGTGCCAGCAGTTTAGGGGGTTATAGCAATCAGCCCCAGCATTTT
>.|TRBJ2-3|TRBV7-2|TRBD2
CASRQTSGSTDTQYF
TGTGCCAGCAGACAGACTAGCGGAAGCACAGATACGCAGTATTTT
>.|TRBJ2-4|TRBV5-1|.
CASSLDSSKNIQYF
TGCGCCAGCAGCTTGGACAGCAGCAAAAACATTCAGTACTTC
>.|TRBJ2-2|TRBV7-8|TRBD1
CASSSGPRGRTGELFF
TGTGCCAGCAGCTCGGGGCCCAGGGGGCGGACCGGGGAGCTGTTTTTT
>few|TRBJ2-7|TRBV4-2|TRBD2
CASRLAGGSYEQYF
TGTGCCAGTCGACTAGCGGGAGGATCCTACGAGCAGTACTTC
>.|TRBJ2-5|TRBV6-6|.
CASSYSHGGRQETQYF
TGTGCCAGCAGTTACTCGCACGGAGGGCGGCAAGAGACCCAGTACTTC
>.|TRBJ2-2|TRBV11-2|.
CASSSTVRDTGELFF
TGTGCCAGCAGCTCCACCGTCCGGGACACCGGGGAGCTGTTTTTT
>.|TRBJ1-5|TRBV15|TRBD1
CATSRDGDSYQPQHF
TGTGCCACCAGCAGAGATGGGGACAGTTATCAGCCCCAGCATTTT
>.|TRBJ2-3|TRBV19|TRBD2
CASSVTSGGTDTQYF
TGTGCCAGTAGTGTTACTAGCGGGGGCACAGATACGCAGTATTTT
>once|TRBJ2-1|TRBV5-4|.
CASSLTGSYNEQFF
TGTGCCAGCAGCTTAACGGGCTCCTACAATGAGCAGTTCTTC
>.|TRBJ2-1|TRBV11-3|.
CASSLDGREQFF
TGTGCCAGCAGCTTAGACGGACGGGAGCAGTTCTTC
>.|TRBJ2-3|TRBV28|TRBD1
CATYDRGGGTDTQYF
TGTGCCACCTACGACAGGGGAGGAGGCACAGATACGCAGTATTTT
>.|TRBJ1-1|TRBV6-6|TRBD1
CASSYENRGEVAFF
TGTGCCAGCAGTTACGAGAACAGGGGGGAGGTAGCTTTCTTT
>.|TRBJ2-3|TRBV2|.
CASSEELAGADTQYF
TGTGCCAGCAGTGAAGAACTAGCCGGGGCCGATACGCAGTATTTT
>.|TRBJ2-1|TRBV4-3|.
CASSRGGPGTFYNEQFF
TGCGCCAGCAGCCGGGGGGGGCCCGGGACTTTTTACAATGAGCAGTTCTTC
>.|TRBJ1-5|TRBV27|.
CASRPTGTSNQPQHF
TGTGCCAGCAGACCAACAGGGACTAGCAATCAGCCCCAGCATTTT
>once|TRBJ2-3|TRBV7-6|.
CASSLAGGAATDTQYF
TGTGCCAGCAGCTTAGCAGGGGGGGCGGCCACAGATACGCAGTATTTT